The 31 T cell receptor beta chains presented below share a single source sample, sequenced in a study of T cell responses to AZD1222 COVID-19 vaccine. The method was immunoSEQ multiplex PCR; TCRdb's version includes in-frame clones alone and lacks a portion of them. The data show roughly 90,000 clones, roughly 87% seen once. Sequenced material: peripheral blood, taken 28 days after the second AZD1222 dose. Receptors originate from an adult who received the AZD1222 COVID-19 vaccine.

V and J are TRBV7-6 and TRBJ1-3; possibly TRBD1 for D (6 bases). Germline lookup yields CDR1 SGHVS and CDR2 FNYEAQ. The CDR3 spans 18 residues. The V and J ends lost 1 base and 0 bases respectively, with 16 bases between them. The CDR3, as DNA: TGTGCCAGCAGCTTAGGGGCCCCCGGGGGCCTCTCTGGAAACACCATATATTTT. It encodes CASSLGAPGGLSGNTIYF.

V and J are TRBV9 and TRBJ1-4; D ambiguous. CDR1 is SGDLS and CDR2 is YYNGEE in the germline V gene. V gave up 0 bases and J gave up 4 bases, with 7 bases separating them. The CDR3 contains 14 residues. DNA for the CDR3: TGTGCCAGCAGCGTAGGACCGATTAATGAAAAACTGTTTTTT. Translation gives CASSVGPINEKLFF.

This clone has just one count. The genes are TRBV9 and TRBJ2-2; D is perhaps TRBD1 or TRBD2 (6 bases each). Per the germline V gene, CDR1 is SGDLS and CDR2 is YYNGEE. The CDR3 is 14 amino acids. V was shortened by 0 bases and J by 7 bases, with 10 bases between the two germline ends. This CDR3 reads CASSVGGANGELFF. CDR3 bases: TGTGCCAGCAGCGTAGGGGGGGCCAACGGGGAGCTGTTTTTT.

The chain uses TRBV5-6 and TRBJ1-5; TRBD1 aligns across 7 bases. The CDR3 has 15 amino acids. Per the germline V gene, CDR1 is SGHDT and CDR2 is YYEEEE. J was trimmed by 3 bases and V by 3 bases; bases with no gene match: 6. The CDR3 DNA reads TGTGCCAGCAGCTCCCGGGACAGACCCAATCAGCCCCAGCATTTT. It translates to CASSSRDRPNQPQHF.

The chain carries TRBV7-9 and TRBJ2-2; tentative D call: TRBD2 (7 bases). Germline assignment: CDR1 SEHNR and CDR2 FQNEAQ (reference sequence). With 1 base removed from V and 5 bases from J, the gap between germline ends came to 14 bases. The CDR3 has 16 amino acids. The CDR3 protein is CASSLVLGGPTGELFF. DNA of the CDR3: TGTGCCAGCAGCTTAGTCCTCGGGGGGCCTACCGGGGAGCTGTTTTTT. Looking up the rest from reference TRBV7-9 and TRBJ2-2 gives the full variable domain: DTGVSQNPRHKITKRGQNVTFRCDPISEHNRLYWYRQTLGQGPEFLTYFQNEAQLEKSRLLSDRFSAERPKGSFSTLEIQRTEQGDSAMYLCASSLVLGGPTGELFFGEGSRLTVL.

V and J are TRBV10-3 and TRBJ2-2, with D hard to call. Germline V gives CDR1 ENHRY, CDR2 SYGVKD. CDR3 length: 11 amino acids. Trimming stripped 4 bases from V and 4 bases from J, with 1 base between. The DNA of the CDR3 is TGTGCCATCAGTGGCACCGGGGAGCTGTTTTTT. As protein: CAISGTGELFF.

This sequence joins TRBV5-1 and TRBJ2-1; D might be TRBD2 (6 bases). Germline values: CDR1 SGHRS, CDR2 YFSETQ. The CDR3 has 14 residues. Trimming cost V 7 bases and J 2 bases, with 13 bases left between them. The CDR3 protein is CASLPGEPYNEQFF. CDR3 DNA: TGCGCCAGCCTTCCGGGGGAGCCCTACAATGAGCAGTTCTTC.

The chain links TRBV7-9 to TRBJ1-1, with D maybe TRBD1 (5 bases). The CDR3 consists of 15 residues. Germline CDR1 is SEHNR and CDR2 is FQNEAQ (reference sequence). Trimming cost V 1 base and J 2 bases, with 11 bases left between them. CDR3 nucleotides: TGTGCCAGCAGCTTAGGACAGCTCAGAAACACTGAAGCTTTCTTT. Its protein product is CASSLGQLRNTEAFF.

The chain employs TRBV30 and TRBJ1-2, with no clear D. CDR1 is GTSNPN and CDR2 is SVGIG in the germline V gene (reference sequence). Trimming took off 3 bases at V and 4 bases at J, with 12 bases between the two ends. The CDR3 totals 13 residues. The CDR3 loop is CAWSHLDVYGYTF. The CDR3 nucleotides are TGTGCCTGGAGCCACCTCGATGTCTATGGCTACACCTTC.

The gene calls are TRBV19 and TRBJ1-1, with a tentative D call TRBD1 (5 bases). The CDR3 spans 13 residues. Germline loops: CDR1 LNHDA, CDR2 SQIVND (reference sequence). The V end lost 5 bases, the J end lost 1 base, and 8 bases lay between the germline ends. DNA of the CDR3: TGTGCCAGTAGTGACAGCCCGAACACTGAAGCTTTCTTT. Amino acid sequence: CASSDSPNTEAFF.

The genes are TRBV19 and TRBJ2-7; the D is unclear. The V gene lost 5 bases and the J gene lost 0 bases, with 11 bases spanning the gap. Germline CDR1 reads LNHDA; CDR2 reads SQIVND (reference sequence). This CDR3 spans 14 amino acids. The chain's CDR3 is CASSRGLDSYEQYF. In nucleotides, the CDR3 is TGTGCCAGTAGTCGTGGCTTAGACTCCTACGAGCAGTACTTC.

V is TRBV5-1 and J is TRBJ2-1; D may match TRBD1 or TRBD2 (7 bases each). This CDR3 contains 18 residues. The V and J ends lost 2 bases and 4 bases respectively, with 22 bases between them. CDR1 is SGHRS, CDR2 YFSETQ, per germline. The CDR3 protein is CASSLFLVGGGSYNEQFF. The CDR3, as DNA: TGCGCCAGCAGCTTATTTTTGGTAGGGGGCGGGAGTTACAATGAGCAGTTCTTC. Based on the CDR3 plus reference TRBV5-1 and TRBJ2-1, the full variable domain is KAGVTQTPRYLIKTRGQQVTLSCSPISGHRSVSWYQQTPGQGLQFLFEYFSETQRNKGNFPGRFSGRQFSNSRSEMNVSTLELGDSALYLCASSLFLVGGGSYNEQFFGPGTRLTVL.

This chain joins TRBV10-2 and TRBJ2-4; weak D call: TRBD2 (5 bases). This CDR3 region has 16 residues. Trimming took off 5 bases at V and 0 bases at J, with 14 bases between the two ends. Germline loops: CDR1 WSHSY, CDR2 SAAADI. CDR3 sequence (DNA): TGCGCCAGCAGTCTAGCCAGCATATTAGCCAAAAACATTCAGTACTTC. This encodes CASSLASILAKNIQYF.

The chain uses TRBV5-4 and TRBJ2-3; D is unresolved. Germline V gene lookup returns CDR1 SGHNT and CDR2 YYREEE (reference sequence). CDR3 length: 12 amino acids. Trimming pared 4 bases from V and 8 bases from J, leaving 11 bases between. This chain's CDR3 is CASSQNMGTQYF. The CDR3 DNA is TGTGCCAGCAGCCAGAACATGGGTACGCAGTATTTT.

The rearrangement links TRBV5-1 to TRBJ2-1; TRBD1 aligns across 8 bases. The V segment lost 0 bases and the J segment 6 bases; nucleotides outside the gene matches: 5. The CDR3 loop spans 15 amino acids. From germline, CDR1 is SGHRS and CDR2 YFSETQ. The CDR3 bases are TGCGCCAGCAGCTTGGCCGGACAGGGAGCCAATGAGCAGTTCTTC. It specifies CASSLAGQGANEQFF.

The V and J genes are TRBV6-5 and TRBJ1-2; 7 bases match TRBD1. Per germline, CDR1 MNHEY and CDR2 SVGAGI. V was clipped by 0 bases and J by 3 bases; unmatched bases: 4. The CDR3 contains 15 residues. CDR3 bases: TGTGCCAGCAGTTACTCGAGAGGACAGGACTATGGCTACACCTTC. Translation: CASSYSRGQDYGYTF.

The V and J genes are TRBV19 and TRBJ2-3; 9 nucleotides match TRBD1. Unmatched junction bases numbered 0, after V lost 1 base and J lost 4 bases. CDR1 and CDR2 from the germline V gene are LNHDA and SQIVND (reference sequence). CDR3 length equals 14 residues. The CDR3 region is CASSIGQGADTQYF. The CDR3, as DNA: TGTGCCAGTAGTATAGGACAGGGGGCAGATACGCAGTATTTT.

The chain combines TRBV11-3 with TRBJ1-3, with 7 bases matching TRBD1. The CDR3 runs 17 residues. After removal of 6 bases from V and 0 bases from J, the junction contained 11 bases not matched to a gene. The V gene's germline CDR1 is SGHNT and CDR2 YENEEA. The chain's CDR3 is CASRRQGQLSSGNTIYF. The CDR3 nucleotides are TGTGCCAGCAGGAGACAGGGCCAGTTATCCTCTGGAAACACCATATATTTT. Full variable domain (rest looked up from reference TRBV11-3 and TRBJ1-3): EAGVVQSPRYKIIEKKQPVAFWCNPISGHNTLYWYLQNLGQGPELLIRYENEEAVDDSQLPKDRFSAERLKGVDSTLKIQPAELGDSAVYLCASRRQGQLSSGNTIYFGEGSWLTVV.

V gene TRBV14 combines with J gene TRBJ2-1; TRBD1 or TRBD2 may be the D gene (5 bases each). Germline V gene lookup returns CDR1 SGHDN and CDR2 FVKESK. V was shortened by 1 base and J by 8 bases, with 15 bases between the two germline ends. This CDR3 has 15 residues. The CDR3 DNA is TGTGCCAGCAGCCAAGTCGGGGCAGGAGGCCATGAGCAGTTCTTC. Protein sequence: CASSQVGAGGHEQFF.

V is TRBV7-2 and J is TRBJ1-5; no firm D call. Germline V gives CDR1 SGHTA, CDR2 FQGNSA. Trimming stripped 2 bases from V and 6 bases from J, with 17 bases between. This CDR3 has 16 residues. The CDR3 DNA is TGTGCCAGCAGCTTACGGACGACGCTTCGCTTTCAGCCCCAGCATTTT. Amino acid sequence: CASSLRTTLRFQPQHF. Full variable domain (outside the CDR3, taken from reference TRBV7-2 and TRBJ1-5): GAGVSQSPSNKVTEKGKDVELRCDPISGHTALYWYRQSLGQGLEFLIYFQGNSAPDKSGLPSDRFSAERTGGSVSTLTIQRTQQEDSAVYLCASSLRTTLRFQPQHFGDGTRLSIL.

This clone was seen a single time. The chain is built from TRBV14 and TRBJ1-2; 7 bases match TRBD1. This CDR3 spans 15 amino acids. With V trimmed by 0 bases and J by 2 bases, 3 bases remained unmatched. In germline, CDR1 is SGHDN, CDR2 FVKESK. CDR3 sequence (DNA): TGTGCCAGCAGCCAAGATAACAGGGGCAACTATGGCTACACCTTC. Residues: CASSQDNRGNYGYTF.

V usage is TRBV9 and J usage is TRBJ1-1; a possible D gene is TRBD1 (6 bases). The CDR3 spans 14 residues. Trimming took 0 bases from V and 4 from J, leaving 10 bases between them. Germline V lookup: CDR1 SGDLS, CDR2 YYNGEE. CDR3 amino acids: CASSVGGGTTEAFF. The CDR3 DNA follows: TGTGCCAGCAGCGTAGGAGGGGGGACCACTGAAGCTTTCTTT.

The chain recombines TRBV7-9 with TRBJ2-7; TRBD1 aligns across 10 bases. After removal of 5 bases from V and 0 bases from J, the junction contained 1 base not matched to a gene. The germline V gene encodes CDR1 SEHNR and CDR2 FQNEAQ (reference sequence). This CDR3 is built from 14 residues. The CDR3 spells CASSRTGGSYEQYF. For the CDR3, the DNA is TGTGCCAGCAGCCGGACAGGGGGCTCCTACGAGCAGTACTTC. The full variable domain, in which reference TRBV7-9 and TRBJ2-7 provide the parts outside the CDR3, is DTGVSQNPRHKITKRGQNVTFRCDPISEHNRLYWYRQTLGQGPEFLTYFQNEAQLEKSRLLSDRFSAERPKGSFSTLEIQRTEQGDSAMYLCASSRTGGSYEQYFGPGTRLTVT.

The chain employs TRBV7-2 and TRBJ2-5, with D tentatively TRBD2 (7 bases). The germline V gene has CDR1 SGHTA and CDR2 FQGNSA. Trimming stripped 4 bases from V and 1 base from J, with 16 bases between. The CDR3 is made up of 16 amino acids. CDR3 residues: CASSYLGGLPQETQYF. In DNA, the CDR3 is TGTGCCAGCAGCTATTTGGGGGGGCTGCCCCAAGAGACCCAGTACTTC.

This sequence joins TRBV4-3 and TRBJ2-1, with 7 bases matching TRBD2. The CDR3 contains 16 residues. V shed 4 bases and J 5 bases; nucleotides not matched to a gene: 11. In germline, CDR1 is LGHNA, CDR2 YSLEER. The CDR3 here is CASSRAWGGENNEQFF. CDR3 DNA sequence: TGCGCCAGCAGCCGGGCCTGGGGGGGGGAAAACAATGAGCAGTTCTTC.

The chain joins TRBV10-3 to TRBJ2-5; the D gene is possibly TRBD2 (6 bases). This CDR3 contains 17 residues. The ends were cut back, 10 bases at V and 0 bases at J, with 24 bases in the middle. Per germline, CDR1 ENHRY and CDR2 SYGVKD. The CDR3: CATRPLASGTYQETQYF. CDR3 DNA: TGTGCCACCAGGCCACTAGCCTCGGGAACCTACCAAGAGACCCAGTACTTC.

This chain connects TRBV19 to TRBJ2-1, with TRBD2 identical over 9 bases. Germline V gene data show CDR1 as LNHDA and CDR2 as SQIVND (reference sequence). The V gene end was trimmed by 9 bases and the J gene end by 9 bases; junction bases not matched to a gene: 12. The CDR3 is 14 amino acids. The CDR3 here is CASRMGGGAIEQFF. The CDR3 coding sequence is TGTGCCAGCCGCATGGGCGGGGGGGCCATTGAGCAGTTCTTC.

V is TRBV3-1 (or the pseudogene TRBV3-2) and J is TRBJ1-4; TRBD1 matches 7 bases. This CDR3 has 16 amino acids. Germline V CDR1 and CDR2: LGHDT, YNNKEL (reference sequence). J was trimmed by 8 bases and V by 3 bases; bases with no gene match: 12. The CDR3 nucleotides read TGTGCCAGCAGCCATACAGGGGACATAAAATACGAAAAACTGTTTTTT. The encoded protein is CASSHTGDIKYEKLFF.

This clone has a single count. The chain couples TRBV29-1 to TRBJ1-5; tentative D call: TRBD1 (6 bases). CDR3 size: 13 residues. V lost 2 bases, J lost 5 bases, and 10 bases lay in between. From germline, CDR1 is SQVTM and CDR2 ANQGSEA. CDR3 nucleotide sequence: TGCAGCGTTGAACAGGGGAACGATCAGCCCCAGCATTTT. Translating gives CSVEQGNDQPQHF.

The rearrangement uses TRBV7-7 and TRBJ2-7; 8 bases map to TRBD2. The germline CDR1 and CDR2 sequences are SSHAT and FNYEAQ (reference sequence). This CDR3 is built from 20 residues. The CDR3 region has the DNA TGTGCTAGCAGCTGCACACCCTTCCGGGAGGGTATTACGTTGGGCCTCGAGCAGTACGTC. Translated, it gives CASSCTPFREGITLGLEQYV.

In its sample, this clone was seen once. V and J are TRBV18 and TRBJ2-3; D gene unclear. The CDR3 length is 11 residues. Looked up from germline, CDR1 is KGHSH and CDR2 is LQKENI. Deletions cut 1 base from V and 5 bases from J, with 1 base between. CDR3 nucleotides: TGTGCCAGCTCACCACGAGATACGCAGTATTTT. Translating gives CASSPRDTQYF.